The 32 T cell receptor beta chains given below trace back to one sample, sequenced in a study of blood T cell repertoires in COVID-19. Assay used: immunoSEQ multiplex PCR; TCRdb lists only in-frame clones, some missing. The table includes roughly 98,000 clones, approximately 92% detected once. The specimen sequenced was peripheral blood. These receptors all stem from a woman aged 55-75 years with active COVID-19.

V is TRBV28 and J is TRBJ1-2; 7 bases line up with TRBD1. Germline assignment: CDR1 MDHEN and CDR2 SYDVKM. J lost 4 bases, V lost 5 bases, and 10 bases had no gene match. CDR3 length: 15 residues. The CDR3 DNA sequence: TGTGCCAGCAGTACCCCCGCGACAGGGTTCTATGGCTACACCTTC. It translates to CASSTPATGFYGYTF.

This chain links TRBV19 with TRBJ2-7; 7 nucleotides align to TRBD2. The CDR3 is 15 residues long. Germline CDR1 LNHDA, CDR2 SQIVND (reference sequence). V shed 7 bases and J 4 bases; nucleotides not matched to a gene: 13. The CDR3 loop reads CASTDMSQGGYEQYF. CDR3 DNA: TGTGCCAGTACCGATATGTCCCAGGGAGGGTACGAGCAGTACTTC.

V and J are TRBV6-1 and TRBJ1-5, with D possibly TRBD1 on 6 matching bases. The V and J ends lost 3 bases and 3 bases respectively, with 9 bases between them. Looked up from germline, CDR1 is MNHNS and CDR2 is SASEGT. This CDR3 is 14 amino acids long. The CDR3 region is CASSDGQPNQPQHF. The CDR3 bases are TGTGCCAGCAGTGATGGACAGCCCAATCAGCCCCAGCATTTT.

This sequence joins TRBV28 and TRBJ1-2, with D unresolved. Trimming removed 8 bases at V and 8 bases at J, with 15 bases between. This CDR3 comprises 12 residues. Per the germline V gene, CDR1 is MDHEN and CDR2 is SYDVKM. CDR3 nucleotide sequence: TGTGCCAGCGGGAGCACCCCGGAGGGCTACACCTTC. This translates into CASGSTPEGYTF.

The gene calls are TRBV28 and TRBJ1-1; 8 bases map to TRBD1. CDR3 length: 15 residues. J gave up 4 bases and V 5 bases, and 9 bases lay outside the gene matches. Germline CDR1 MDHEN, CDR2 SYDVKM. CDR3 sequence (DNA): TGTGCCAGCAGTGAATCAGGGGGCGTTGGCACTGAAGCTTTCTTT. This gives the protein CASSESGGVGTEAFF.

The V gene is TRBV28, the J gene TRBJ2-6; perhaps TRBD2 as D (6 bases). Trimming shortened V by 2 bases and J by 2 bases, and 13 bases separated the two germline ends. CDR1 is MDHEN, CDR2 SYDVKM, per germline. This CDR3 region has 17 residues. CDR3 in amino acids: CASSLRRGLAGANVLTF. The CDR3 DNA sequence: TGTGCCAGCAGTTTAAGGAGGGGTTTAGCTGGGGCCAACGTCCTGACTTTC.

The chain combines TRBV6-5 with TRBJ2-1; D is undetermined. The CDR3 is 13 residues long. V lost 6 bases to trimming and J lost 6 bases, with 12 bases between them. The V gene's germline CDR1 is MNHEY and CDR2 SVGAGI. CDR3 in DNA: TGTGCCAGCAGCTTACTTACCGGCAATGAGCAGTTCTTC. Residues: CASSLLTGNEQFF.

The J gene is TRBJ2-3, the V gene TRBV18; perhaps TRBD2 as D (6 bases). Germline loops: CDR1 KGHSH, CDR2 LQKENI. V was pared by 5 bases and J by 0 bases, with 9 bases between. The CDR3 totals 14 residues. The CDR3 DNA is TGTGCCAGCTCAAAGCGGGCTAGCACAGATACGCAGTATTTT. This sequence encodes CASSKRASTDTQYF.

This chain uses TRBV12-3 or TRBV12-4 with TRBJ2-1, with D hard to call. V dropped 5 bases and J dropped 1 base, with 6 bases sitting between them. The CDR3 length is 13 residues. The CDR3 is CASSLNSYNEQFF. CDR3 in DNA: TGTGCCAGCAGTCTAAATTCCTACAATGAGCAGTTCTTC.

The V gene is TRBV19, the J gene TRBJ2-2; TRBD1 aligns across 8 bases. The CDR3 consists of 16 residues. The ends lost 4 bases at V and 7 bases at J; junction bases unmatched: 11. Looked up from germline, CDR1 is LNHDA and CDR2 is SQIVND (reference sequence). The CDR3 protein is CASSTRQGTVSGELFF. The CDR3 nucleotides read TGTGCCAGTAGTACGCGACAGGGGACGGTAAGCGGGGAGCTGTTTTTT.

This chain links TRBV30 with TRBJ2-1, with D maybe TRBD1 (6 bases). V was clipped by 2 bases and J by 16 bases, with 24 bases between them. The CDR3 length is 14 residues. Germline V lookup: CDR1 GTSNPN, CDR2 SVGIG (reference sequence). CDR3 loop: CAWSSSQGTSILFF. CDR3 coding DNA: TGTGCCTGGAGTTCATCACAGGGAACCTCTATCCTCTTCTTC.

The rearrangement links TRBV2 to TRBJ2-7; possibly TRBD2 for D (6 bases). This CDR3 contains 14 residues. In germline, CDR1 is SNHLY, CDR2 FYNNEI. V lost 6 bases and J 0 bases, leaving 12 bases between the germline ends. For the CDR3, the DNA is TGTGCCAGCAGGGGGACTTTGAGCTCCTACGAGCAGTACTTC. Encoded protein: CASRGTLSSYEQYF.

The CDR3 region has the DNA TGTGCCAGCAGTTGGACAGGGTTAAATACGCAGTATTTT. Amino acid sequence: CASSWTGLNTQYF. The rearrangement joins TRBV27 to TRBJ2-3, with TRBD1 matching over 8 bases. The CDR3 length is 13 residues. The J segment lost 7 bases and the V segment lost 4 bases, leaving 4 bases of the junction unmatched. Germline V gives CDR1 MNHEY, CDR2 SMNVEV (reference sequence).

The V gene is TRBV19, the J gene TRBJ2-5, with 7 nucleotides matching TRBD1. The CDR3 is made up of 13 amino acids. CDR1 LNHDA and CDR2 SQIVND come from the germline V gene (reference sequence). After removal of 4 bases from V and 2 bases from J, the junction contained 1 base not matched to a gene. CDR3 amino acids: CASSRGQQETQYF. The CDR3 coding sequence is TGTGCCAGTAGTAGGGGACAGCAAGAGACCCAGTACTTC.

The chain couples TRBV20-1 to TRBJ2-3, with D possibly TRBD1 on 6 matching bases. Trimming took off 3 bases at V and 7 bases at J, with 8 bases between the two ends. Looked up from germline, CDR1 is DFQATT and CDR2 is SNEGSKA (reference sequence). The CDR3 contains 11 residues. CDR3 sequence: CSASDRNTQYF. CDR3 sequence (DNA): TGCAGTGCTAGTGACAGGAATACGCAGTATTTT.

The V gene is TRBV9, the J gene TRBJ2-7; tentative D call: TRBD1 (5 bases). This CDR3 comprises 13 residues. The V gene lost 3 bases and the J gene lost 6 bases, with 13 bases spanning the gap. Germline V gene data show CDR1 as SGDLS and CDR2 as YYNGEE. The CDR3 DNA sequence: TGTGCCAGCAGCGCAGACCAGGGTGGCGAGCAGTACTTC. It translates to CASSADQGGEQYF.

DNA for the CDR3: TGTGCCAGCAGCTCCGCCCCGACAGGGGGGTCCTACGAGCAGTACTTC. Translated: CASSSAPTGGSYEQYF. This sequence joins TRBV7-3 and TRBJ2-7, with 9 bases aligning to TRBD1. The CDR3 has 16 amino acids. Germline V gives CDR1 SGHTA, CDR2 FQGTGA. The V segment lost 4 bases and the J segment 1 base; nucleotides outside the gene matches: 8.

V gene TRBV29-1 combines with J gene TRBJ2-7, with D perhaps matching TRBD1 (6 bases). Germline lookup yields CDR1 SQVTM and CDR2 ANQGSEA. This CDR3 has 14 amino acids. V was clipped by 4 bases and J by 0 bases, with 13 bases between them. The CDR3 coding sequence is TGCAGCGTTGGTGGCAGGGGACCCTCCTACGAGCAGTACTTC. This gives the protein CSVGGRGPSYEQYF.

The chain has TRBV28 and TRBJ2-2, with a tentative D call TRBD1 (8 bases). Trimming left V 6 bases short and J 1 base short, with 12 bases between. The CDR3 extends over 15 amino acids. The germline V gene encodes CDR1 MDHEN and CDR2 SYDVKM. This CDR3 reads CASRGGTGNTGELFF. The CDR3 nucleotides read TGTGCCAGCAGGGGGGGGACAGGGAACACCGGGGAGCTGTTTTTT.

This sequence joins TRBV5-6 and TRBJ2-6; unclear D gene. V was cut by 4 bases and J by 0 bases, with 14 bases left in between. There are 17 residues in the CDR3. Germline CDR1 and CDR2: SGHDT and YYEEEE. The CDR3 region is CASSVKTASSGANVLTF. The CDR3 coding sequence is TGTGCCAGCAGCGTAAAGACTGCTTCCTCTGGGGCCAACGTCCTGACTTTC.

The rearrangement uses TRBV7-8 and TRBJ1-6, with TRBD1 identical over 7 bases. CDR1 and CDR2 from the germline V gene are SGHVS and FQNEAQ. V trimming: 5 bases; J trimming: 10 bases; junction bases outside the gene matches: 11. The CDR3 has 15 residues. In DNA, the CDR3 is TGTGCCAGCAGCCCCGGGACAGTGTTTGGATCACCCCTCCACTTT. It yields the protein CASSPGTVFGSPLHF.

The chain carries TRBV24-1 and TRBJ1-2; 7 bases fit TRBD1. The V gene end was trimmed by 4 bases and the J gene end by 6 bases; junction bases not matched to a gene: 7. The CDR3 is made up of 14 amino acids. CDR1 and CDR2 from the germline V gene are KGHDR and SFDVKD. The CDR3 is CATSDPGQSDGYTF. CDR3 sequence (DNA): TGTGCCACCAGTGACCCGGGACAGTCGGATGGCTACACCTTC.

This chain links TRBV25-1 with TRBJ2-6; D gene uncertain. V was shortened by 8 bases and J by 0 bases, with 5 bases between the two germline ends. This CDR3 spans 13 amino acids. Germline values: CDR1 MGHDK, CDR2 SYGVNS. The CDR3 region has the DNA TGTGCCAGCGCTAACTCTGGGGCCAACGTCCTGACTTTC. Protein product: CASANSGANVLTF.

The rearrangement uses TRBV27 and TRBJ1-5, with no clear D. The CDR3 runs to 14 residues. Germline assignment: CDR1 MNHEY and CDR2 SMNVEV (reference sequence). The ends were cut back, 2 bases at V and 5 bases at J, with 10 bases in the middle. CDR3: CASSLRAGDQPQHF. As DNA, the CDR3 is TGTGCCAGCAGTTTACGGGCGGGCGATCAGCCCCAGCATTTT.

This sequence joins TRBV29-1 and TRBJ2-3, with D possibly TRBD1 on 6 matching bases. Looked up from germline, CDR1 is SQVTM and CDR2 is ANQGSEA. The CDR3 loop spans 16 amino acids. Deletions cut 3 bases from V and 2 bases from J, with 18 bases between. Here the CDR3 reads CSVDPPGAYTTDTQYF. The CDR3 DNA sequence: TGCAGCGTTGACCCCCCAGGGGCGTATACCACAGATACGCAGTATTTT.

The chain has TRBV7-3 and TRBJ2-2; 14 bases match TRBD2. J gave up 5 bases and V 4 bases, and 3 bases lay outside the gene matches. This CDR3 spans 16 amino acids. Germline lookup yields CDR1 SGHTA and CDR2 FQGTGA. The CDR3, as DNA: TGTGCCAGCAGCTCGGGACTAGCGGGAGATACCGGGGAGCTGTTTTTT. It encodes CASSSGLAGDTGELFF. Combining the CDR3 with reference TRBV7-3 and TRBJ2-2 gives the whole variable domain GAGVSQTPSNKVTEKGKYVELRCDPISGHTALYWYRQSLGQGPEFLIYFQGTGAADDSGLPNDRFFAVRPEGSVSTLKIQRTERGDSAVYLCASSSGLAGDTGELFFGEGSRLTVL.

The chain carries TRBV24-1 and TRBJ2-3; D is perhaps TRBD1 (6 bases). Trimming stripped 3 bases from V and 1 base from J, with 7 bases between. The CDR3 loop spans 14 amino acids. Germline V gene lookup returns CDR1 KGHDR and CDR2 SFDVKD. CDR3 amino acids: CATSDPGGTDTQYF. Written as DNA, the CDR3 is TGTGCCACCAGTGATCCAGGGGGCACAGATACGCAGTATTTT.

This clone appeared a single time. This chain joins TRBV7-9 and TRBJ1-1; D remains unclear. Per the germline V gene, CDR1 is SEHNR and CDR2 is FQNEAQ (reference sequence). Trimming took 1 base from V and 1 from J, leaving 4 bases between them. The CDR3 runs 13 residues. In DNA form, the CDR3 reads TGTGCCAGCAGCTTAGGGCAGAACACTGAAGCTTTCTTT. Protein product: CASSLGQNTEAFF. Together with reference TRBV7-9 and TRBJ1-1, the CDR3 gives the full variable domain: DTGVSQNPRHKITKRGQNVTFRCDPISEHNRLYWYRQTLGQGPEFLTYFQNEAQLEKSRLLSDRFSAERPKGSFSTLEIQRTEQGDSAMYLCASSLGQNTEAFFGQGTRLTVV.

This clone was counted a single time. The chain combines TRBV7-2 with TRBJ1-1; D remains unclear. Trimming left V 0 bases short and J 1 base short, with 6 bases between. The germline gives CDR1 SGHTA, CDR2 FQGNSA. This CDR3 has 14 residues. CDR3: CASSLASGNTEAFF. The CDR3 DNA reads as TGTGCCAGCAGCTTAGCATCGGGGAACACTGAAGCTTTCTTT.

The V and J genes are TRBV9 and TRBJ1-6; tentative D call: TRBD1 (5 bases). Germline CDR1 and CDR2: SGDLS and YYNGEE. The length of the CDR3 is 11 residues. V was pared by 10 bases and J by 7 bases, with 9 bases between. As DNA, the CDR3 is TGTGCCTCTGGGGGGAATTCACCCCTCCACTTT. Residues: CASGGNSPLHF.

V usage is TRBV11-2 and J usage is TRBJ1-1, with D hard to call. This CDR3 contains 13 residues. Germline lookup yields CDR1 SGHAT and CDR2 FQNNGV. V shed 6 bases and J shed 0 bases, with 8 bases lying between them. The DNA of the CDR3 is TGTGCCAGCAGGGTAGACATGAACACTGAAGCTTTCTTT. It codes for CASRVDMNTEAFF. The whole variable domain, filled in from reference TRBV11-2 and TRBJ1-1, reads EAGVAQSPRYKIIEKRQSVAFWCNPISGHATLYWYQQILGQGPKLLIQFQNNGVVDDSQLPKDRFSAERLKGVDSTLKIQPAKLEDSAVYLCASRVDMNTEAFFGQGTRLTVV.

The chain couples TRBV7-6 to TRBJ2-7, with D possibly being TRBD1 (6 bases). V lost 1 base and J 2 bases, leaving 24 bases between the germline ends. CDR1 SGHVS and CDR2 FNYEAQ come from the germline V gene. CDR3 length: 19 residues. CDR3 DNA sequence: TGTGCCAGCAGCTTAGGATCAGGGGCAGGCAGTGGTAGGGCCTACGAGCAGTACTTC. It encodes CASSLGSGAGSGRAYEQYF.